This is a list of T cell receptor beta chains from one sample in a study of T-cell reconstitution after alpha-beta-depleted transplantation in children. Via MiXCR, TCRdb re-called the PCR reads, giving one row per CDR3 protein. The sample includes 450,000 to 600,000 distinct CDR3 sequences, 32% of them seen just once. Sequenced here: PBMCs from the stem cell graft donor, sampled from the stem cell graft. The receptors shown here come from a human donor who donated a stem cell graft to a child with aplastic anemia. Each CDR3 is given with its conserved first and last residue. D genes are given only for firm matches. Rows give clone size only sometimes, using once, few, many, or a class for an expanded clone.

d_call	clone_size	v_call	j_call	cdr3_nt	cdr3_aa
.	.	TRBV29-1	TRBJ1-2	TGCAGCGTTGGACAGAACTATGGCTACACCTTC	CSVGQNYGYTF
.	.	TRBV29-1	TRBJ2-7	TGCAGCGCCGGATACAGGGCACAGCAGTACTTC	CSAGYRAQQYF
TRBD2	few	TRBV12-3/TRBV12-4	TRBJ2-1	TGTGCCAGCAGCAGGACTAGCGGGCTCCTCAATGAGCAGTTCTTC	CASSRTSGLLNEQFF
.	few	TRBV20-1	TRBJ1-1	TGCAGTGCTAGATCGGGGGAGGGTTTGACTGAAGCTTTCTTT	CSARSGEGLTEAFF
.	few	TRBV15	TRBJ2-3	TGTGCCACCAGCAGATCCACCTGGGGGGATACGCAGTATTTT	CATSRSTWGDTQYF
TRBD1	.	TRBV7-8	TRBJ2-3	TGTGCCAGCAGCTTAGGCCCTGGACAGGGACCAGATACGCAGTATTTT	CASSLGPGQGPDTQYF
.	.	TRBV5-1	TRBJ2-7	TGCGCCAGCAGCCCGACACCTCAAGAGGAGGAAGTATTC	CASSPTPQEEEVF
.	.	TRBV5-1	TRBJ2-1	TGCGCCAGCAGCTTGGCGGGGGGCATGAGCTCCTACAATGAGCAGTTCTTC	CASSLAGGMSSYNEQFF
.	.	TRBV19	TRBJ2-7	TGTGCCAGTAGTACCGCAGGACAGTACTACGAGCAGTACTTC	CASSTAGQYYEQYF
.	.	TRBV7-9	TRBJ1-1	TGTGCCAGCAGCCTGACGGACATGAACACTGAAGCTTTCTTT	CASSLTDMNTEAFF
.	.	TRBV4-1	TRBJ1-4	TGCGCCAGCAGCCAAGCCATCCCCATTCGGAGGGAAAAACTGTTTTTT	CASSQAIPIRREKLFF
.	.	TRBV18	TRBJ1-4	TGTGCCAGCTCACCTTCAGGGAGCGGTGGTGAAAAACTGTTTTTT	CASSPSGSGGEKLFF